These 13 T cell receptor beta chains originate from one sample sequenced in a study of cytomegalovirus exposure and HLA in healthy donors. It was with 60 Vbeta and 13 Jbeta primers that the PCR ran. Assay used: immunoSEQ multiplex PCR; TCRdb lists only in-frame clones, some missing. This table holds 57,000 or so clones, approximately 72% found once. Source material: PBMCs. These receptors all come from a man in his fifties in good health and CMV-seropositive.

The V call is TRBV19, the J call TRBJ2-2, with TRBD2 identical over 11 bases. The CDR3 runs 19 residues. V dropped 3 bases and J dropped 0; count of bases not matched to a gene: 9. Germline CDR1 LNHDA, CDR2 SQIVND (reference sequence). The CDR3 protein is CASSMIGLAGGTNTGELFF. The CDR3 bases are TGTGCCAGTAGTATGATTGGCCTAGCGGGGGGTACGAACACCGGGGAGCTGTTTTTT.

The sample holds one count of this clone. Written as DNA, the CDR3 is TGCGCCAGCAGCCCTGGCGGGTCCTTATACAATGAGCAGTTCTTC. It translates to CASSPGGSLYNEQFF. The chain combines TRBV5-1 with TRBJ2-1; a possible D gene is TRBD2 (5 bases). The CDR3 has 15 amino acids. Germline assignment: CDR1 SGHRS and CDR2 YFSETQ. Trimming took off 4 bases at V and 4 bases at J, with 15 bases between the two ends. Full variable domain (outside the CDR3, taken from reference TRBV5-1 and TRBJ2-1): KAGVTQTPRYLIKTRGQQVTLSCSPISGHRSVSWYQQTPGQGLQFLFEYFSETQRNKGNFPGRFSGRQFSNSRSEMNVSTLELGDSALYLCASSPGGSLYNEQFFGPGTRLTVL.

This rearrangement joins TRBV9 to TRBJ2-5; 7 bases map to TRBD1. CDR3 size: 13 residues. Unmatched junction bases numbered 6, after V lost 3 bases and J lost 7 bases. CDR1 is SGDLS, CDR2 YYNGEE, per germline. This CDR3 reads CASSEQGWGTQYF. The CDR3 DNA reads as TGTGCCAGCAGCGAACAGGGGTGGGGGACCCAGTACTTC.

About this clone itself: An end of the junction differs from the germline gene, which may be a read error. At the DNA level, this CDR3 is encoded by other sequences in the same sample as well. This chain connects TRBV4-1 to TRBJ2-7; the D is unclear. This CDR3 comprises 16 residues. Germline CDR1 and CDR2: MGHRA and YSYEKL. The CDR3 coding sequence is TGCGCAAGCAGCACAGAAGCAGGAAAAGGCTACTACGAGCAGTACTTC. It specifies CASSTEAGKGYYEQYF.

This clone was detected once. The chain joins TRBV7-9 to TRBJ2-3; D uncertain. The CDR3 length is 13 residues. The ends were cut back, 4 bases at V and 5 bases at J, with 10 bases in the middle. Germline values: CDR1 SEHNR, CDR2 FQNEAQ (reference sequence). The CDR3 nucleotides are TGTGCCAGCAGCTCTTCAAACAGAGATACGCAGTATTTT. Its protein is CASSSSNRDTQYF.

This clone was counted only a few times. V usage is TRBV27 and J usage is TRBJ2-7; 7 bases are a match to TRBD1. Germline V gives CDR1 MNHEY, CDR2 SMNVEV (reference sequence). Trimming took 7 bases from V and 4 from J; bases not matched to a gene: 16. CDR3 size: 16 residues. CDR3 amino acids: CASTSGDRLGIYEQYF. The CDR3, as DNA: TGTGCCAGCACCTCAGGGGACAGATTGGGGATTTACGAGCAGTACTTC.

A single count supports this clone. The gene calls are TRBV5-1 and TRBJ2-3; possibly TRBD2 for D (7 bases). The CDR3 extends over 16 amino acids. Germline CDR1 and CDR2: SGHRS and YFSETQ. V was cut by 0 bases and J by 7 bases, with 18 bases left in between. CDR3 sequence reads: CASSLGAKAGAHTQYF. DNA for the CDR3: TGCGCCAGCAGCTTGGGCGCGAAGGCGGGGGCGCATACGCAGTATTTT.

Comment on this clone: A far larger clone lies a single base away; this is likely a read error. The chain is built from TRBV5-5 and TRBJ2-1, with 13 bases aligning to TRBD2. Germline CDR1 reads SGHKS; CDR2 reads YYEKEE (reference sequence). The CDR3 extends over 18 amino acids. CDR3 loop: CARSSTSGRPGFANEQFF. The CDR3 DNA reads TGTGCCCGCAGCTCGACTAGCGGGAGGCCAGGCTTTGCCAATGAGCAGTTCTTC.

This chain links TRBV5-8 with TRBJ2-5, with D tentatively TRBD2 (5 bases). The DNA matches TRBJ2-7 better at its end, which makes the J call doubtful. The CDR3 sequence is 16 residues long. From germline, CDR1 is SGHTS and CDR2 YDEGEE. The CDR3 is CASSYKLQGGSYEQYF. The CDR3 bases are TGTGCCAGCAGCTACAAATTACAAGGAGGCTCCTACGAGCAGTACTTC.

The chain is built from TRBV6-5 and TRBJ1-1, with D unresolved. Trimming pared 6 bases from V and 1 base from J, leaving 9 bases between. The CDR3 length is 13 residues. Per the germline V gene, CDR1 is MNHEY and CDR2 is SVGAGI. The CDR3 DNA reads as TGTGCCAGCAGCCTTGACTGGAACACTGAAGCTTTCTTT. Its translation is CASSLDWNTEAFF.

The CDR3 sequence is CATGPGLVTDTQYF. CDR3 bases: TGTGCCACCGGGCCGGGATTGGTCACAGATACGCAGTATTTT. The chain combines TRBV19 with TRBJ2-3, with TRBD2 as a possible D gene (5 bases). The CDR3 is made up of 14 amino acids. Germline assignment: CDR1 LNHDA and CDR2 SQIVND (reference sequence). V gave up 10 bases and J gave up 2 bases, with 16 bases separating them.

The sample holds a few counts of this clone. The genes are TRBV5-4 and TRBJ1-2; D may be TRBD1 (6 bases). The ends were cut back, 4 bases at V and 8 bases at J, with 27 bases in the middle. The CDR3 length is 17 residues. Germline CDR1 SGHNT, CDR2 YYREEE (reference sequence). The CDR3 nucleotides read TGTGCCAGCAGCCCAATCGGACAGAAATCAGCCTATGGAGGCTACACCTTC. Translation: CASSPIGQKSAYGGYTF.

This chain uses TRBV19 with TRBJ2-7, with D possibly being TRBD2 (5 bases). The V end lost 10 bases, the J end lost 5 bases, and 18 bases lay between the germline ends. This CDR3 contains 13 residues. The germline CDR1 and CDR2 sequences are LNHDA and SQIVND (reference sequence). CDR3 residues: CATIDGKRDEQYF. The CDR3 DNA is TGTGCCACCATCGACGGGAAAAGGGACGAGCAGTACTTC.